Listed below are T cell receptor beta chains from one sample, sequenced in a study of vaccination effects on CD4 cells after COVID-19. Sequencing used immunoSEQ multiplex PCR; TCRdb keeps in-frame clones, though not all of them. The table lists 35,000 to 45,000 clones, around 77% of them singletons. The antigens these receptors bind are not known. The source material was CD4+ T cells from PBMCs cultured with SARS-CoV-2 spike peptides, sampled before COVID-19 vaccination. These receptors were obtained from a human donor who received a COVID-19 vaccine. The CDR3 runs from the conserved cysteine through the conserved F or W. A D gene is named only where the DNA matches it firmly. A row's size may be missing; if present it is once, few, many or a size class.

D	size	V	J	CDR3	DNA
.	.	TRBV24-1	TRBJ2-2	CATSGWPLMPPGELFF	TGTGCCACCAGTGGCTGGCCCCTCATGCCACCCGGGGAGCTGTTTTTT
TRBD2	.	TRBV15	TRBJ2-3	CATSWGLAEADTQYF	TGTGCCACCAGCTGGGGACTAGCTGAGGCAGATACGCAGTATTTT
.	once	TRBV7-8	TRBJ1-1	CASSLVEWDTEAFF	TGTGCCAGCAGCTTAGTCGAGTGGGACACTGAAGCTTTCTTT
TRBD1	.	TRBV5-1	TRBJ1-2	CASRAGGVDRLYGYTF	TGCGCCAGTAGAGCAGGGGGCGTGGATCGATTGTATGGCTACACCTTC
.	.	TRBV14	TRBJ1-2	CASSQEVIWDTINYGYTF	TGTGCCAGCAGCCAAGAGGTCATCTGGGACACCATTAACTATGGCTACACCTTC
.	.	TRBV11-2	TRBJ2-2	CASSLEPRIGELFF	TGTGCCAGCAGCTTAGAACCCCGAATCGGGGAGCTGTTTTTT
TRBD1	.	TRBV5-4	TRBJ1-4	CASSLFRTGEEKLFF	TGTGCCAGCAGCTTGTTCAGGACAGGGGAAGAAAAACTGTTTTTT
.	.	TRBV24-1	TRBJ1-2	CATSDFETDGYTF	TGTGCCACCAGTGATTTCGAGACGGATGGCTACACCTTC
TRBD2	.	TRBV18	TRBJ2-3	CASSQGGGAADTQYF	TGTGCCAGCTCACAGGGCGGGGGGGCCGCAGATACGCAGTATTTT
.	.	TRBV7-2	TRBJ1-2	CASSSQSGDHYGYTF	TGTGCCAGCAGCTCTCAATCGGGGGACCACTATGGCTACACCTTC
.	.	TRBV29-1	TRBJ2-5	CSGVRGEETQYF	TGCAGCGGGGTACGGGGAGAGGAGACCCAGTACTTC
TRBD1	.	TRBV18	TRBJ1-1	CASSPGTVRTEAFF	TGTGCCAGCTCGCCCGGGACAGTCAGGACTGAAGCTTTCTTT
.	.	TRBV3-1/TRBV3-2	TRBJ2-5	CASNFLLTQETQYF	TGTGCCAGCAACTTTTTATTGACCCAGGAGACCCAGTACTTC
.	.	TRBV19	TRBJ2-4	CASSPAGFSDSLGSKNIQYF	TGTGCCAGTAGTCCAGCGGGCTTTTCGGACAGCTTAGGGTCCAAAAACATTCAGTACTTC
TRBD2	.	TRBV10-3	TRBJ2-3	CAISAGLAGFRTDTQYF	TGTGCCATCAGTGCAGGACTAGCGGGGTTTCGCACAGATACGCAGTATTTT
.	once	TRBV5-4	TRBJ2-3	CASSLFRGGEDTQYF	TGTGCCAGCAGCCTTTTTAGGGGTGGGGAAGATACGCAGTATTTT
TRBD2	.	TRBV12-5	TRBJ2-3	CASGLGLAGGTDTQYF	TGTGCTAGTGGTTTGGGACTAGCGGGGGGCACAGATACGCAGTATTTT
.	.	TRBV3-1/TRBV3-2	TRBJ2-3	CASSQAFRNTQYF	TGTGCCAGCAGCCAAGCCTTCAGGAATACGCAGTATTTT
.	.	TRBV3-1/TRBV3-2	TRBJ1-3	CASSRKYRALSGNTIYF	TGTGCCAGCAGCCGAAAATACAGGGCTCTATCGGGAAACACCATATATTTT
.	.	TRBV28	TRBJ1-4	CASKEFRGPGKLFF	TGTGCCAGCAAAGAGTTCAGGGGTCCTGGAAAACTGTTTTTT
TRBD2	.	TRBV7-2	TRBJ2-1	CASSLVSLAGGYNEQFF	TGTGCCAGCAGCTTAGTGTCCCTAGCGGGGGGATACAATGAGCAGTTCTTC
.	.	TRBV7-2	TRBJ2-3	CASSFRGPPLFVTDTQYF	TGTGCCAGCAGCTTTAGGGGCCCGCCTTTATTCGTCACAGATACGCAGTATTTT
TRBD1	.	TRBV3-1/TRBV3-2	TRBJ2-3	CASSPGQGLDTQYF	TGTGCCAGCAGCCCGGGACAGGGCCTAGATACGCAGTATTTT
TRBD1	.	TRBV9	TRBJ2-1	CASSARQGQLYNEQFF	TGTGCCAGCAGCGCCCGACAGGGCCAACTATACAATGAGCAGTTCTTC
TRBD2	.	TRBV28	TRBJ2-4	CAARLAGKNIQYF	TGTGCCGCTAGACTAGCGGGCAAAAACATTCAGTACTTC
TRBD1	.	TRBV25-1	TRBJ2-2	CASSSDRGHVGELFF	TGTGCCAGCAGTTCGGACAGGGGGCATGTCGGGGAGCTGTTTTTT
.	.	TRBV12-3/TRBV12-4	TRBJ1-5	CASSPDRNQPQHF	TGTGCCAGCAGCCCCGACAGAAATCAGCCCCAGCATTTT
TRBD2	.	TRBV6-2/TRBV6-3	TRBJ2-5	CASSSRWGGETQYF	TGTGCCAGCAGTTCCCGGTGGGGGGGAGAGACCCAGTACTTC
TRBD1	.	TRBV9	TRBJ1-1	CASSPQGAGWGEAFF	TGTGCCAGCAGCCCGCAGGGGGCCGGATGGGGTGAAGCTTTCTTT
.	.	TRBV6-5	TRBJ1-1	CASTTTQGGTEAFF	TGTGCCAGCACCACGACCCAGGGAGGCACTGAAGCTTTCTTT
.	.	TRBV7-8	TRBJ2-2	CASSSLGVGIPNTGELFF	TGTGCCAGCAGCAGCTTAGGGGTGGGGATTCCGAACACCGGGGAGCTGTTTTTT
TRBD2	.	TRBV5-4	TRBJ2-1	CASSSLQRGIEQFF	TGTGCCAGCAGCTCCCTCCAGCGGGGGATTGAGCAGTTCTTC
.	few	TRBV7-2	TRBJ1-3	CASSLQGSLSGNTIYF	TGTGCCAGCAGCTTACAGGGGTCTTTATCCGGAAACACCATATATTTT
.	few	TRBV19	TRBJ1-1	CASSIVVNTEAFF	TGTGCCAGTAGTATTGTTGTGAACACTGAAGCTTTCTTT
.	.	TRBV28	TRBJ2-3	CASSGPTSRDTQYF	TGTGCCAGCAGCGGTCCGACTAGTCGAGATACGCAGTATTTT
TRBD2	.	TRBV9	TRBJ2-3	CASSAQRGGVDTQYF	TGTGCCAGCAGCGCCCAGCGGGGGGGGGTGGATACGCAGTATTTT
.	.	TRBV5-1	TRBJ1-2	CASSSDSFPNYGYTF	TGCGCCAGCAGCTCTGACAGTTTTCCTAACTATGGCTACACCTTC
TRBD2	.	TRBV6-1	TRBJ2-1	CASSELFAGGAPYNEQFF	TGTGCCAGCAGTGAACTTTTTGCCGGGGGGGCCCCCTACAATGAGCAGTTCTTC
.	few	TRBV19	TRBJ1-6	CASSITGTLAKPLHF	TGTGCCAGTAGTATTACCGGGACACTGGCGAAACCCCTCCACTTT
.	.	TRBV30	TRBJ1-2	CAWSAPRGSYGYTF	TGTGCCTGGAGTGCCCCCCGAGGGAGCTATGGCTACACCTTC
.	.	TRBV2	TRBJ1-1	CASSEGHDEF	TGTGCCAGCAGTGAAGGTCACGATGAATTT
.	once	TRBV5-4	TRBJ1-5	CASSLGVGGNQPQHF	TGTGCCAGCAGCTTGGGGGTTGGTGGCAATCAGCCCCAGCATTTT
.	.	TRBV3-1/TRBV3-2	TRBJ1-2	CASSQFLAYGYTF	TGTGCCAGCAGCCAGTTCCTAGCCTATGGCTACACCTTC
TRBD2	.	TRBV28	TRBJ2-5	CASSLERGGLDETQYF	TGTGCCAGCAGTTTAGAGCGGGGGGGCTTGGATGAGACCCAGTACTTC
TRBD1	once	TRBV19	TRBJ2-5	CASSTPRQGVSLETQYF	TGTGCCAGTAGTACCCCCCGACAGGGGGTGTCCCTTGAGACCCAGTACTTC
.	.	TRBV27	TRBJ1-2	CASSAGPNYGYTF	TGTGCCAGCAGTGCTGGACCAAACTATGGCTACACCTTC
.	.	TRBV6-1	TRBJ1-6	CASSEAPVSPLHF	TGTGCCAGCAGTGAAGCTCCCGTTTCACCCCTCCACTTT
.	.	TRBV5-6	TRBJ1-6	CASSPSGFSSPLHF	TGTGCCAGCAGCCCGTCAGGGTTCTCTTCACCCCTCCACTTT
.	.	TRBV6-1	TRBJ2-3	CASSETGRTDTQYF	TGTGCCAGCAGTGAAACTGGCAGAACAGATACGCAGTATTTT
.	.	TRBV5-1	TRBJ2-5	CASSLKLGGQETQYF	TGCGCCAGCAGCTTGAAGTTAGGCGGCCAAGAGACCCAGTACTTC
.	.	TRBV10-3	TRBJ2-1	CAISESSLGGGLYEQFF	TGTGCCATCAGTGAGTCCAGCTTGGGGGGGGGCCTTTATGAGCAGTTCTTC